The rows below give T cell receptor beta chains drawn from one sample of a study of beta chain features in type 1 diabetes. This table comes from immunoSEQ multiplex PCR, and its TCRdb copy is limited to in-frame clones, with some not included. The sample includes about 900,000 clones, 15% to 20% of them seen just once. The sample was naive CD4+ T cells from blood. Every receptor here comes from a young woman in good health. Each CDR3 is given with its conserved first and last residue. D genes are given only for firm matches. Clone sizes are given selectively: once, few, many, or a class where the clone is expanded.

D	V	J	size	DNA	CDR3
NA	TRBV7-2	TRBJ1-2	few	TGTGCCAGCAGCACGAGCTGGGAGAACTATGGCTACACCTTC	CASSTSWENYGYTF
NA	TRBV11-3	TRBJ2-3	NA	TGTGCCAGCAGCCGGTATGGGAATTTGGCAGATACGCAGTATTTT	CASSRYGNLADTQYF
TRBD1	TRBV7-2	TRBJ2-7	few	TGTGCCAGCAGCTTGTCTACAGGGGGCTACGAGCAGTACTTC	CASSLSTGGYEQYF
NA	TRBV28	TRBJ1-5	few	TGTGCCAGCAGTTTGGGTGGGACCGACAATCAGCCCCAGCATTTT	CASSLGGTDNQPQHF
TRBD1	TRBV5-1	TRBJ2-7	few	TGCGCCAGCAGCTTGGTCGGGACAGGCGTGCACGAGCAGTACTTC	CASSLVGTGVHEQYF
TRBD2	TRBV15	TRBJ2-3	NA	TGTGCCACCAGCAGAGATCTTCGGCGGCTAGCGGGAGCCACAGATACGCAGTATTTT	CATSRDLRRLAGATDTQYF
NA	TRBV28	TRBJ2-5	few	TGTGCCAGCAGCCGATCCCCAAAAGAGACCCAGTACTTC	CASSRSPKETQYF
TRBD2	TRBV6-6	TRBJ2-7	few	TGTGCCAGCAGTTCCACCGGGACTACTACCTACGAGCAGTACTTC	CASSSTGTTTYEQYF
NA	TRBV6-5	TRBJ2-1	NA	TGTGCCAGCAGTTATCTCCCCAATGAGCAGTTCTTC	CASSYLPNEQFF
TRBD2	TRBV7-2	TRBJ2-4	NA	TGTGCCAGCAGCGGCAGGACTAGCGAGCTAGCCAAAAACATTCAGTACTTC	CASSGRTSELAKNIQYF
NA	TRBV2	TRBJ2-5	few	TGTGCCAGCAGTGTTTCTACGAGCGAGACCCAGTACTTC	CASSVSTSETQYF
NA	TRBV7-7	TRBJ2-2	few	TGTGCTAGCAGCTTATCCGCGTCCGGGGAGCTGTTTTTT	CASSLSASGELFF
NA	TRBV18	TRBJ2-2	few	TGTGCCAGCTCACCAGGGAAGAGCACCGGGGAGCTGTTTTTT	CASSPGKSTGELFF
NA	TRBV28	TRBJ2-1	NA	TGTGCCAGCACCCCTCTTTTCTCCTACAATGAGCAGTTCTTC	CASTPLFSYNEQFF
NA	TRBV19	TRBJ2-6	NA	TGTGCCAGTAGTACCCCCTTTGGGGCTGGGGCCAACGTCCTGACTTTC	CASSTPFGAGANVLTF
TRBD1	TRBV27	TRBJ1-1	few	TGTGCCAGCAGTCGAGGACAGGGGGGAGGTCGGACTGAAGCTTTCTTT	CASSRGQGGGRTEAFF
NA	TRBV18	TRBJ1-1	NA	TGTGCCAGCTCACCATTGTCGAACACTGAAGCTTTCTTT	CASSPLSNTEAFF
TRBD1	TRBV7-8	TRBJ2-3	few	TGTGCCAGCAGCCAGCGGGACAGGGCTAGAGATACGCAGTATTTT	CASSQRDRARDTQYF
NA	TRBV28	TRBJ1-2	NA	TGTGCCAGCAGTTCCATAGACCAAAAAACATATGGCTACACCTTC	CASSSIDQKTYGYTF
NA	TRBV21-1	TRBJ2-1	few	TGTGCCAGCAGCACCTGCACGGGGCGACAGGGGGCACGTAATGAGCAGTTCTTC	CASSTCTGRQGARNEQFF
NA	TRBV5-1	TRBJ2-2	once	TGCGCCAGCAGCATATGGAGGGGGACTCCCAACACCGGGGAGCTGTTTTTT	CASSIWRGTPNTGELFF
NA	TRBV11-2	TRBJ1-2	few	TGTGCCAGCAGCACAGGGAGTCGGGGCTATGGCTACACCTTC	CASSTGSRGYGYTF
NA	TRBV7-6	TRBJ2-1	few	TGTGCCAGCAGCTTATTTGGCGGGGCCTCCTACAATGAGCAGTTCTTC	CASSLFGGASYNEQFF
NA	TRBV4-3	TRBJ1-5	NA	TGCGCCAGCAGCCAAGATTTAGTACAGGCTAGCAATCAGCCCCAGCATTTT	CASSQDLVQASNQPQHF
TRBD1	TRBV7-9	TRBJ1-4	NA	TGTGCCAGCAGCTTAGCGGGGGACAGTTTTAGGAATGAAAAACTGTTTTTT	CASSLAGDSFRNEKLFF
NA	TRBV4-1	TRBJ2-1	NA	TGCGCCAGCAGCCAAGACGGCGCGACCCCGCGGAATGAACAGTTCTTC	CASSQDGATPRNEQFF
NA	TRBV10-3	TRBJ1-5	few	TGTGCCATCAGTGGACAGTTCCCCAATCAACCCCAGCATTTT	CAISGQFPNQPQHF
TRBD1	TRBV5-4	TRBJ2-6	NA	TGTGCCAGCAGCTTGAACAGGGGTTCTGGGGCCAACGTCCTGACTTTC	CASSLNRGSGANVLTF
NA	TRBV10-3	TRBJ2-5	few	TGTGCCATCAGTGACCAGTTCCAAGAGACCCAGTACTTC	CAISDQFQETQYF
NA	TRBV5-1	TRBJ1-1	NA	TGCGCCAGCAGCTCGTCTTCCTCTACAGGTGCTAACACTGAAGCTTTCTTT	CASSSSSSTGANTEAFF
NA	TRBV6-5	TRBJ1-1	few	TGTGCCAGCAGTTACTCGAGGTTCCAATCGATGGCTTTCTTT	CASSYSRFQSMAFF
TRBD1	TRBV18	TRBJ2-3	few	TGTGCCAGCTCACCGGACAGGACAGATACGCAGTATTTT	CASSPDRTDTQYF
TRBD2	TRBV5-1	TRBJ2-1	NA	TGCGCCAGCAGACCGACTAGCGGGAGTGTCTACAATGAGCAGTTCTTC	CASRPTSGSVYNEQFF
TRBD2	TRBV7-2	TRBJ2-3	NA	TGTGCCAGCAGGTTAGCGGGAGGCGGAGGTACGCAGTATTTT	CASRLAGGGGTQYF
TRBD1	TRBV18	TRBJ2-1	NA	TGTGCCAGCTCACCCTGGACAGGGGGCTACAATGAGCAGTTCTTC	CASSPWTGGYNEQFF
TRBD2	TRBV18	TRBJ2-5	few	TGTGCCAGCTCAAGAGCCTCCGGGACTACCGGGCGGGAGACCCAGTACTTC	CASSRASGTTGRETQYF
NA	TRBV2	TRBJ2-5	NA	TGTGCCAGCAGTGCAGATAGTGTATCGGAGACCCAGTACTTC	CASSADSVSETQYF
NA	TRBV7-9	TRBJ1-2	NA	TGTGCCAGCAGCCCTACTGGACACTATGGCTACACCTTC	CASSPTGHYGYTF
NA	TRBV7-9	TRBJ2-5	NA	TGTGCCAGCAGCTCTCGTTTTGGTGAGCAGTACTTC	CASSSRFGEQYF
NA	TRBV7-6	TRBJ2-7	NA	TGTGCCAGCAGCCGCCGCGCCGACCTTTCCTACGAGCAGTACTTC	CASSRRADLSYEQYF